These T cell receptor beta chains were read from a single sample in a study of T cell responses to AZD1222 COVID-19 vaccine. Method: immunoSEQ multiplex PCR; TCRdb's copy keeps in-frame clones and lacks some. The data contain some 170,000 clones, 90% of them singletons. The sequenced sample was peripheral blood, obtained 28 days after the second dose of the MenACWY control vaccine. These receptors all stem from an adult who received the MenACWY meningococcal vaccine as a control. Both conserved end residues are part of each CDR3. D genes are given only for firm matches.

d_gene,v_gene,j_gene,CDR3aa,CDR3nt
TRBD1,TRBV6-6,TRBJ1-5,CASTLGQNQPQHF,TGTGCCAGCACCCTGGGACAGAATCAGCCCCAGCATTTT
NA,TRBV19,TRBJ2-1,CASSMLWANNEQFF,TGTGCCAGTAGTATGCTGTGGGCCAACAATGAGCAGTTCTTC
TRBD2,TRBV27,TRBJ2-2,CASSAIIAGSGELFF,TGTGCCAGCAGTGCGATAATAGCGGGTTCCGGGGAGCTGTTTTTT
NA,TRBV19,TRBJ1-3,CASSIGPSGNTIYF,TGTGCCAGTAGTATCGGCCCGTCTGGAAACACCATATATTTT
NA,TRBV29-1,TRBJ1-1,CSTPSNTEAFF,TGCAGCACACCAAGTAACACTGAAGCTTTCTTT
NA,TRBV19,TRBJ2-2,CASSTMLTGELFF,TGTGCCAGTAGTACAATGCTGACCGGGGAGCTGTTTTTT
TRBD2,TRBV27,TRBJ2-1,CASSRGTSGYNEQFF,TGTGCCAGCAGCCGAGGGACTAGCGGGTACAATGAGCAGTTCTTC
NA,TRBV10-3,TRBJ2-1,CAISGVAASYNEQFF,TGTGCCATCAGTGGCGTCGCGGCCTCCTACAATGAGCAGTTCTTC
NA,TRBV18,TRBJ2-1,CASSPGGDEQFF,TGTGCCAGCTCACCGGGCGGCGATGAGCAGTTCTTC
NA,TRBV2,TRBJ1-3,CASSGTSSGNTIYF,TGTGCCAGCAGCGGAACGAGCTCTGGAAACACCATATATTTT
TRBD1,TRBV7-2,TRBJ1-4,CASSLDRGSEKLFF,TGTGCCAGCAGCTTAGACAGGGGGAGCGAAAAACTGTTTTTT
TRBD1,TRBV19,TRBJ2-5,CASSITGVGWETQYF,TGTGCCAGTAGTATAACAGGGGTGGGTTGGGAGACCCAGTACTTC
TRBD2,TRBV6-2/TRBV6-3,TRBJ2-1,CASSYGASGIYNEQFF,TGTGCCAGCAGTTACGGGGCTAGCGGAATATACAATGAGCAGTTCTTC
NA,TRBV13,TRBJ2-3,CASSLLFRQSTDTQYF,TGTGCCAGCAGCTTACTATTTAGACAGTCCACAGATACGCAGTATTTT
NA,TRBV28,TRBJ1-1,CASSSPGLGKAFF,TGTGCCAGCAGTTCTCCAGGTCTGGGAAAAGCTTTCTTT
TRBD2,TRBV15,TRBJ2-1,CATRRASGVNEQFF,TGTGCTACAAGGCGCGCTAGCGGGGTTAATGAGCAGTTCTTC
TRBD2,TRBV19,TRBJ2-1,CASSIDTRGGATLREQFF,TGTGCCAGTAGTATAGATACCCGCGGGGGGGCGACTTTACGGGAGCAGTTCTTC
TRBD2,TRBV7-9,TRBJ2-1,CASSLSLAGSYNEQFF,TGTGCCAGCAGCTTATCTCTAGCGGGTTCCTACAATGAGCAGTTCTTC
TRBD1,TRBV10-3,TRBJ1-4,CAIKGQGAEKLFF,TGTGCCATCAAGGGACAGGGGGCTGAAAAACTGTTTTTT
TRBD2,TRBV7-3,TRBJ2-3,CASSSGTSGLTGTDTQYF,TGTGCCAGCAGCTCCGGGACTAGCGGGTTAACAGGCACAGATACGCAGTATTTT
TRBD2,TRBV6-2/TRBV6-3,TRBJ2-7,CASSYSKYGGSYEQYF,TGTGCCAGCAGTTACTCGAAGTACGGGGGGAGCTACGAGCAGTACTTC
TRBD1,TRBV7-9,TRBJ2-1,CASSLVGQGLDEQFF,TGTGCCAGCAGCTTAGTGGGACAGGGTTTGGATGAGCAGTTCTTC
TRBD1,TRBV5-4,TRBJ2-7,CASSLRTGDYEQYF,TGTGCCAGCAGCCTCCGGACAGGGGATTACGAGCAGTACTTC
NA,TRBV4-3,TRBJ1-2,CASSQEEGHLYGYTF,TGCGCCAGCAGCCAAGAAGAGGGACACCTCTATGGCTACACCTTC
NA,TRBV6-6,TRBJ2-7,CASSYEAAPYEQYF,TGTGCCAGCAGTTACGAAGCGGCCCCTTACGAGCAGTACTTC
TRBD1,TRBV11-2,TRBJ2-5,CASSPGTDQETQYF,TGTGCCAGCAGCCCGGGGACAGACCAAGAGACCCAGTACTTC
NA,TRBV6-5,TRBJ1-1,CASSTIRNPFF,TGTGCCAGCAGTACTATAAGAAACCCTTTCTTT
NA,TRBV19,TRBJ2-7,CASSIRGRPHYEQYF,TGTGCCAGTAGTATACGAGGGAGGCCCCACTACGAGCAGTACTTC
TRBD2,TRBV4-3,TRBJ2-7,CASSQERGGRDGYEQYF,TGCGCCAGCAGCCAAGAGAGAGGCGGGAGAGATGGCTACGAGCAGTACTTC
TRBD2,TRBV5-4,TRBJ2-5,CASSWGGTEETQYF,TGTGCCAGCAGCTGGGGGGGGACTGAAGAGACCCAGTACTTC
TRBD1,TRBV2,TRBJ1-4,CASSEPYVAGGEKLFF,TGTGCCAGCAGTGAGCCCTACGTGGCAGGGGGTGAAAAACTGTTTTTT
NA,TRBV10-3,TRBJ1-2,CAISASTYGYTF,TGTGCCATCAGTGCCTCCACCTATGGCTACACCTTC